This T cell receptor beta chain was documented in a study of neurological immune-mediated disorders. The germline gives CDR1 DFQATT, CDR2 SNEGSKA (reference sequence). The CDR3 sequence is 15 residues long. V gave up 5 bases and J gave up 1 base, with 17 bases separating them. This clonotype was detected ten times or more. Its antigen is still unknown. Unsorted libraries were derived from 2 million PBMCs stored at -80 C. It was by 5'RACE with 10-nucleotide random UMIs that the cDNA was made. TCRdb used MiXCR to reprocess the 5' RACE reads, holding one entry per CDR3 protein. Of 25,000 to 30,000 distinct CDR3 sequences listed, 6.6% are singletons. Findings and caveats of the study: No sharing of CDR3 amino acid sequences was observed among expanded clones across subjects, suggesting private repertoires in all groups. The greatest degree of TCR clonal expansion was observed in HTLV-1-associated myelopathy, with the lowest in multiple sclerosis, below that of healthy controls.

This clonotype was obtained from a woman between 50 and 59 years old in good health. The chain recombines TRBV20-1 with TRBJ1-1, with D hard to call. The sequenced sample consisted of PBMCs. CDR3 sequence (DNA): TGCAGTGCTCTGGTGTCGAATGCCAGGAACACTGAAGCTTTCTTT. This gives the protein CSALVSNARNTEAFF.